This passage covers 2 T cell receptor beta chains from one sample sequenced in a study of T cells expressing NK-cell markers. From the 5' RACE reads, TCRdb lists one entry per CDR3 protein and no DNA. The table for this sample gives just under 150,000 distinct CDR3 sequences. Sequenced: blood T cells: a sorted CD56 or NKG2C T cell subset, CD4+ or CD8+ T cells, or bulk PBMC T cells (not recorded which). The receptors derive from a young man in good health.

The rearrangement links TRBV11-2 to TRBJ2-1; the D call of TRBD2 rests on TCRdb alone, since no DNA is present to check it. This CDR3 has 18 residues. Germline lookup yields CDR1 SGHAT and CDR2 FQNNGV. The CDR3 here is CASSLDLSSGPSYNEQFF.

The chain joins TRBV7-9 to TRBJ2-3; there is no DNA to check the TCRdb D call of TRBD1. The V gene's germline CDR1 is SEHNR and CDR2 FQNEAQ (reference sequence). This CDR3 comprises 13 residues. The CDR3: CASSPPGADTQYF.